The 10 T cell receptor beta chains below all came from one sample that was sequenced in a study of memory B cells and T cells in multiple sclerosis (dated by TCRdb to 2017 to 2018). After stimulus-free culture of CFSE-labeled PBMCs, the autoproliferating (CFSEdim) and non-proliferating (CFSEhi) T cell fractions were sequenced separately. A total of about 5x10^7 CFSE-labeled PBMCs were cultured for under 9 days without stimulus, and replicate wells were then pooled. The method was the immunoSEQ multiplex PCR assay. As stored in TCRdb, this immuneACCESS dataset retains in-frame rearrangements with V and J assigned. A fraction of the clones does not appear; measured against another copy, unresolved V genes explain less than half of the discrepancy, and the remainder lacks a known reason. Here the sample has tens of thousands of clones; around 86% occur a single time. Of the sample, roughly 2.6% falls within the top ten clones.

No antigen has been identified for these receptors. Sequencing was done on a sample of PBMCs from blood kept in culture. The receptors were sampled from a human donor with multiple sclerosis.

This clone has only one observation. This sequence joins TRBV7-6 and TRBJ1-5; D is unclear. Germline loops: CDR1 SGHVS, CDR2 FNYEAQ. CDR3 length equals 16 residues. V lost 5 bases, J lost 3 bases, and 17 bases lay in between. The CDR3 bases are TGTGCCAGCAGCCCCGGCGTGGGAAGTTCCAATCAGCCCCAGCATTTT. Translation gives CASSPGVGSSNQPQHF.

The chain links TRBV9 to TRBJ1-1; 8 bases align to TRBD1. V trimming: 4 bases; J trimming: 10 bases; junction bases outside the gene matches: 9. The germline V gene encodes CDR1 SGDLS and CDR2 YYNGEE. The length of the CDR3 is 13 residues. The CDR3 here is CASSSTGERGAFF. CDR3 sequence (DNA): TGTGCCAGCAGCTCGACAGGGGAAAGAGGAGCTTTCTTT.

The rearrangement uses TRBV5-1 and TRBJ1-3; TRBD1 might be the D (6 bases). The CDR3 consists of 15 residues. V was shortened by 4 bases and J by 1 base, with 12 bases between the two germline ends. Germline CDR1 reads SGHRS; CDR2 reads YFSETQ. DNA for the CDR3: TGCGCCAGCAGCGGTTCAGGGGCTTCTGGAAACACCATATATTTT. As protein: CASSGSGASGNTIYF. The whole variable domain, filled in from reference TRBV5-1 and TRBJ1-3, reads KAGVTQTPRYLIKTRGQQVTLSCSPISGHRSVSWYQQTPGQGLQFLFEYFSETQRNKGNFPGRFSGRQFSNSRSEMNVSTLELGDSALYLCASSGSGASGNTIYFGEGSWLTVV.

This sequence joins TRBV7-9 and TRBJ2-2; no clear D gene. V lost 1 base and J lost 6, with 9 bases in between. CDR1 and CDR2 from the germline V gene are SEHNR and FQNEAQ (reference sequence). This CDR3 has 14 residues. CDR3 in amino acids: CASSLDPRPGELFF. The CDR3 coding sequence is TGTGCCAGCAGCTTAGACCCTCGACCCGGGGAGCTGTTTTTT. Using reference TRBV7-9 and TRBJ2-2 for the parts outside the CDR3, the full variable domain is DTGVSQNPRHKITKRGQNVTFRCDPISEHNRLYWYRQTLGQGPEFLTYFQNEAQLEKSRLLSDRFSAERPKGSFSTLEIQRTEQGDSAMYLCASSLDPRPGELFFGEGSRLTVL.

The gene calls are TRBV4-1 and TRBJ2-3; D not certain. This CDR3 spans 14 amino acids. The germline gives CDR1 MGHRA, CDR2 YSYEKL. Trimming stripped 4 bases from V and 2 bases from J, with 10 bases between. The CDR3 reads CASSPRDPTDTQYF. The CDR3 DNA reads TGCGCCAGCAGCCCCCGTGATCCCACAGATACGCAGTATTTT.

The V call is TRBV5-4, the J call TRBJ2-3; D possibly matches TRBD1 or TRBD2 (6 bases each). V dropped 2 bases and J dropped 1 base, with 17 bases sitting between them. This CDR3 spans 17 amino acids. The germline V gene encodes CDR1 SGHNT and CDR2 YYREEE (reference sequence). The CDR3 coding sequence is TGTGCCAGCAGCTTAGGGGTTGGGGGGCGCCGCACAGATACGCAGTATTTT. Its protein is CASSLGVGGRRTDTQYF.

The genes are TRBV6-1 and TRBJ1-6, with D uncertain. The CDR3 is made up of 13 amino acids. The germline V gene encodes CDR1 MNHNS and CDR2 SASEGT. The V end lost 6 bases, the J end lost 1 base, and 4 bases lay between the germline ends. The CDR3 DNA reads as TGTGCCAGCAGGGGTTCCTATAATTCACCCCTCCACTTT. This codes for CASRGSYNSPLHF.

The chain employs TRBV10-3 and TRBJ2-2; tentative D call: TRBD1 (6 bases). This CDR3 is built from 15 residues. From germline, CDR1 is ENHRY and CDR2 SYGVKD. The V end lost 6 bases, the J end lost 0 bases, and 11 bases lay between the germline ends. Written as DNA, the CDR3 is TGTGCCATCAGGGGGGACACCACGAACACCGGGGAGCTGTTTTTT. Translating it yields CAIRGDTTNTGELFF.

This rearrangement joins TRBV7-9 to TRBJ2-7; 13 nucleotides align to TRBD2. This CDR3 is built from 16 residues. V dropped 5 bases and J dropped 1; count of bases not matched to a gene: 5. Germline CDR1 reads SEHNR; CDR2 reads FQNEAQ (reference sequence). CDR3 sequence reads: CASSTRTSGRSYEQYF. The CDR3 coding sequence is TGTGCCAGCAGCACCCGGACTAGCGGGAGATCCTACGAGCAGTACTTC.

CDR3 sequence reads: CASYGQGEYGYTF. CDR3 nucleotides: TGTGCCAGCTACGGACAGGGGGAGTATGGCTACACCTTC. The rearrangement links TRBV27 to TRBJ1-2; 10 positions agree with TRBD1. The CDR3 contains 13 residues. Germline assignment: CDR1 MNHEY and CDR2 SMNVEV (reference sequence). With 8 bases clipped from V and 5 bases from J, the junction kept 5 bases outside the gene matches.